The T cell receptor beta chain under discussion was sequenced for a study of T cell changes during pregnancy in multiple sclerosis. Repertoires were generated with immunoSEQ multiplex PCR, while TCRdb's copy carries only in-frame clones and drops some. There are 55,000 to 80,000 clones in the sample; less than 95% occur only once, and 0.58% lies in the top ten. Germline loops: CDR1 SGHDT, CDR2 YYEEEE. This CDR3 has 17 residues. The trim removed 3 bases at V and 0 bases at J, leaving 8 bases unmatched. The rearrangement uses TRBV5-6 and TRBJ2-5; 10 bases agree with TRBD1. The sequencing here drew on peripheral blood, taken in the third trimester of pregnancy. The receptor's source is a female donor with multiple sclerosis, enrolled in a pregnancy study. The CDR3 sequence: CASSWGGTGEDQETQYF. CDR3 bases: TGTGCCAGCAGCTGGGGCGGGACAGGGGAGGACCAAGAGACCCAGTACTTC.